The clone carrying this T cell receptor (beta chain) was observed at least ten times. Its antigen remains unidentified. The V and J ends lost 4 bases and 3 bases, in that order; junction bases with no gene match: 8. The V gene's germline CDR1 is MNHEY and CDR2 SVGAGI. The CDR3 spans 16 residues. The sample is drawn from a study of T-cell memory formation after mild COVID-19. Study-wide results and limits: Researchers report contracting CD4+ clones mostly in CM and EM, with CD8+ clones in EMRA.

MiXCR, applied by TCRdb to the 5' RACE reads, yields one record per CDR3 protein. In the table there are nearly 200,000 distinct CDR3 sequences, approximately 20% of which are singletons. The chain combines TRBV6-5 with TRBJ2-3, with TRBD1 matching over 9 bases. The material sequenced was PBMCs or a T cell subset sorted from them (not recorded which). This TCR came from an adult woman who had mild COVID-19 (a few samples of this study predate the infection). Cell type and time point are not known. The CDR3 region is CASSWTGTGLTDTQYF. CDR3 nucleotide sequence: TGTGCCAGCAGTTGGACCGGGACAGGGCTGACAGATACGCAGTATTTT.